This T cell receptor beta chain was sequenced in a study of blood T cell repertoires in COVID-19. Generated by immunoSEQ multiplex PCR, the TCRdb table keeps only in-frame clones and is missing some. Of around 300,000 clones in the sample, roughly 88% were seen once. This CDR3 is built from 15 residues. The germline V gene encodes CDR1 SGHAT and CDR2 FQNNGV. V lost 6 bases and J 1 base, leaving 16 bases between the germline ends. Categorization into cohorts depended on clinical history that participants reported. Cohort 3 recovered donors had two negative PCRs, clearance, or symptom resolution. The receptor comes from a man aged 30 to 39 who had recovered from COVID-19. The sequenced material came from PBMCs or T cells enriched from blood (not recorded which). The V call is TRBV11-2, the J call TRBJ2-7; tentatively, D is TRBD1 (6 bases). CDR3 loop: CASRVRGVLSYEQYF. The CDR3 bases are TGTGCCAGCAGGGTCAGGGGCGTCCTTTCCTACGAGCAGTACTTC.